Sequencing of this T cell receptor beta chain was carried out in a study of T-cell memory formation after mild COVID-19. Across the study: TCR clusters showed largely donor specificity. The study, taken as a whole, reports: The study found contracting CD4+ clones mainly in CM and EM and contracting CD8+ clones in EMRA. The appearance of some responding clones in pre-infection memory suggested that cross-reactive memory joined.

In TCRdb, the 5' RACE reads were re-called with MiXCR into one record per CDR3 protein. The sample includes roughly 370,000 distinct CDR3 sequences, around a sixth of them seen just once. This CDR3 is built from 15 residues. V was cut by 4 bases and J by 8 bases, with 19 bases left in between. Germline V gene sequence: CDR1 MNHNS, CDR2 SASEGT. As concerns this clonotype: Its antigen is still unknown.

The source of this sequence is a man aged 18-30 years who had mild COVID-19 (a few samples of this study predate the infection). Cell type and time point are not known. The V call is TRBV6-1, the J call TRBJ2-3, with D tentatively TRBD1 (6 bases). Sequencing was carried out using PBMCs or a T cell subset sorted from them (not recorded which). In DNA, the CDR3 is TGTGCCAGCAGTGGTTTCCCAGGGGCAATGGGTACGCAGTATTTT. It codes for CASSGFPGAMGTQYF.